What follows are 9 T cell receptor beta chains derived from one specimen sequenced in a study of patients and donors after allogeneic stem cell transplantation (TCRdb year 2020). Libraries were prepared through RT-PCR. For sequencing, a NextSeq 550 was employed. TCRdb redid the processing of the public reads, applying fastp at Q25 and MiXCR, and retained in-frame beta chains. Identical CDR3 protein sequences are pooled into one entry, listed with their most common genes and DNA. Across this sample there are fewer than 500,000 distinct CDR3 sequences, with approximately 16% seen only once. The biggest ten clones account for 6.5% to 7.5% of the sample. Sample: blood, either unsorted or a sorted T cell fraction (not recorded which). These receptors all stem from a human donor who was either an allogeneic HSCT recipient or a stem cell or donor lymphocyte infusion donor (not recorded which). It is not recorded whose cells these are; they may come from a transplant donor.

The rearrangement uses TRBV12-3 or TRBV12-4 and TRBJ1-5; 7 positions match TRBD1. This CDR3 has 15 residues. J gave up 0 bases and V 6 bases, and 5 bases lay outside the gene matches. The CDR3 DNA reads TGTGCCAGCAGCTTGACAGGGAATAGCAATCAGCCCCAGCATTTT. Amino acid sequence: CASSLTGNSNQPQHF.

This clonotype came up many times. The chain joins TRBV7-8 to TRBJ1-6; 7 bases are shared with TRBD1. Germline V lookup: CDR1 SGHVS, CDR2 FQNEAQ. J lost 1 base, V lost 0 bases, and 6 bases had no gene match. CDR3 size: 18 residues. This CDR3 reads CASSLAHRGGSYNSPLHF. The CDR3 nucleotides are TGTGCCAGCAGCTTAGCGCACAGGGGTGGGTCCTATAATTCACCCCTCCACTTT.

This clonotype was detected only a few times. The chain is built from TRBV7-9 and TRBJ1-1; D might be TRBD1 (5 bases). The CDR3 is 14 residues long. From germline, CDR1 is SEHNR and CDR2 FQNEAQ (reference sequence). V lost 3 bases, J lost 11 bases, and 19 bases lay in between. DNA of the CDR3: TGTGCCAGCAGCTTGATTTTGGAATCCCGGGGGGCTTTCTTT. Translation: CASSLILESRGAFF.

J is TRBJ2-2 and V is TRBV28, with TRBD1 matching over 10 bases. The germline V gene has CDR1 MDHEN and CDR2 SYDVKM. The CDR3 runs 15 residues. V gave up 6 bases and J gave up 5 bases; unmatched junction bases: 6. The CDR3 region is CASSPTGGLTGELFF. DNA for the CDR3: TGTGCCAGCAGCCCGACAGGGGGCCTTACCGGGGAGCTGTTTTTT.

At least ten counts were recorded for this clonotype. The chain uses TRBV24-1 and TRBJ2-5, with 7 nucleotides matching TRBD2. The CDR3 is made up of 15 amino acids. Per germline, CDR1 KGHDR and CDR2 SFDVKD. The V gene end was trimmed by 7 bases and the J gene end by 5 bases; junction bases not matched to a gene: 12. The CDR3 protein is CATSQPGSGPETQYF. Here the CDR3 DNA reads TGTGCCACCAGCCAACCGGGTAGCGGGCCGGAGACCCAGTACTTC.

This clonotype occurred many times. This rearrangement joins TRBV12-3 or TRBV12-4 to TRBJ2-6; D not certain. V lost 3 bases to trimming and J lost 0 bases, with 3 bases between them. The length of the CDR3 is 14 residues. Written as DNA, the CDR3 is TGTGCCAGCAGTTTGTTCTCTGGGGCCAACGTCCTGACTTTC. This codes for CASSLFSGANVLTF.

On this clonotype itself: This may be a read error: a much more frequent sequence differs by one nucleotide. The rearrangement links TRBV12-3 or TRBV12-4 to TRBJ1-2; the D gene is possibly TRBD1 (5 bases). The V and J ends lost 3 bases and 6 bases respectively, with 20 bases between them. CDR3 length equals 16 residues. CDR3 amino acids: CASSLRGRELLHGYTF. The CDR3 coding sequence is TGTGCCAGCAGTTTGAGGGGCAGGGAGCTATTGCATGGCTACACCTTC.

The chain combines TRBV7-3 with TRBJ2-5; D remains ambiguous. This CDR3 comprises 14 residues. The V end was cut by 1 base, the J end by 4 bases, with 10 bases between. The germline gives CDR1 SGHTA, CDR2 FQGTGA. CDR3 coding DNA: TGTGCCAGCAGCTTAAATGGCCGACGAGAGACCCAGTACTTC. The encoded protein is CASSLNGRRETQYF.

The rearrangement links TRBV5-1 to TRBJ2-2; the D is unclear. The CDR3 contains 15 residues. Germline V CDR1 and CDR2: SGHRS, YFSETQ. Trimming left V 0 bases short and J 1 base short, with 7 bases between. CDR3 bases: TGCGCCAGCAGCTTGGCTGTAATGAACACCGGGGAGCTGTTTTTT. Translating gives CASSLAVMNTGELFF. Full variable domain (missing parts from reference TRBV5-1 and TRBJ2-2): KAGVTQTPRYLIKTRGQQVTLSCSPISGHRSVSWYQQTPGQGLQFLFEYFSETQRNKGNFPGRFSGRQFSNSRSEMNVSTLELGDSALYLCASSLAVMNTGELFFGEGSRLTVL.